This T cell receptor beta chain was identified in a study of control samples from healthy donors and cancer patients. This CDR3 spans 15 amino acids. With V trimmed by 3 bases and J by 5 bases, 6 bases remained unmatched. The V gene's germline CDR1 is SNHLY and CDR2 FYNNEI. This table comes from immunoSEQ multiplex PCR, and its TCRdb copy is limited to in-frame clones, with some not included. The data contain about 41,000 clones, roughly 94% of them singletons. Sequencing was done on a sample of blood. The chain links TRBV2 to TRBJ2-7, with 11 bases matching TRBD1. This clonotype was obtained from a man in his 60s in good health. DNA of the CDR3: TGTGCCAGCAGTGAGGACAGGGGGCCCAAGAACGAGCAGTACTTC. It codes for CASSEDRGPKNEQYF. The full variable domain, rest sourced from reference TRBV2 and TRBJ2-7, is EPEVTQTPSHQVTQMGQEVILRCVPISNHLYFYWYRQILGQKVEFLVSFYNNEISEKSEIFDDQFSVERPDGSNFTLKIRSTKLEDSAMYFCASSEDRGPKNEQYFGPGTRLTVT.